The text below deals with one T cell receptor beta chain. The data derive from a study of technical replicates of blood from a handful of donors. TCRdb's copy holds only in-frame clones and misses some; the assay was immunoSEQ multiplex PCR. The sample lists about 54,000 clones, 94% seen once, with over 0.2% in the top ten. J gave up 4 bases and V 8 bases, and 5 bases lay outside the gene matches. Germline CDR1 reads ENHRY; CDR2 reads SYGVKD. This CDR3 spans 13 amino acids. The V gene is TRBV10-3, the J gene TRBJ1-1; 9 bases are shared with TRBD1. The clonotype was recovered from a human donor in good health. The source material was T cells isolated from PBMCs. Here the CDR3 reads CAIRGQGTTEAFF. For the CDR3, the DNA is TGTGCCATCCGAGGACAGGGGACCACTGAAGCTTTCTTT.